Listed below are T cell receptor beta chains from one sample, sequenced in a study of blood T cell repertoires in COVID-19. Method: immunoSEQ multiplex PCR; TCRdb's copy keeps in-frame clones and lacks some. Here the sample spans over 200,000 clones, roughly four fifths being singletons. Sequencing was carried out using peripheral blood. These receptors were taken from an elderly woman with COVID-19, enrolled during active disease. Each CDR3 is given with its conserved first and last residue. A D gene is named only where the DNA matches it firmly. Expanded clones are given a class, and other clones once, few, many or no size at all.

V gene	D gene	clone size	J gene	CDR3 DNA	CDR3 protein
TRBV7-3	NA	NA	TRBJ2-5	TGTGCCAGCAGCTTAAGCCTCGGGGAGACCCAGTACTTC	CASSLSLGETQYF
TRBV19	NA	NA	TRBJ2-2	TGTGCCAGTAGTAAGCTCGGGAACACCGGGGAGCTGTTTTTT	CASSKLGNTGELFF
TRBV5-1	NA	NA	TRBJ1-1	TGCGCCAGCAGTCAGGGTGAAGTTTCAAACACTGAAGCTTTCTTT	CASSQGEVSNTEAFF
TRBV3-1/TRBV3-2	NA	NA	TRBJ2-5	TGTGCCAGCAGCCAAGCGGTCCTAGGAACCCAGTACTTC	CASSQAVLGTQYF
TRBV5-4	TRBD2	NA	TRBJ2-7	TGTGCCAGCAGCAAAACTAGCGGGAGGGTCTCCTACGAGCAGTACTTC	CASSKTSGRVSYEQYF
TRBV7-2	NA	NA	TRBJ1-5	TGTGCCAGCAGCTTGGAGTATAGCAATCAGCCCCAGCATTTT	CASSLEYSNQPQHF
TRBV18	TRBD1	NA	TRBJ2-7	TGTGCCAGCTCACCTGGACAGGGAGTCCACGAGCAGTACTTC	CASSPGQGVHEQYF
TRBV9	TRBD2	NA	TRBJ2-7	TGTGCCAGCTCCCGAGCGGGAGCATACGAGCAGTACTTC	CASSRAGAYEQYF
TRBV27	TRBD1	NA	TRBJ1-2	TGTGCCAGCAGCTACAGGGGAGGCTATGGCTACACCTTC	CASSYRGGYGYTF
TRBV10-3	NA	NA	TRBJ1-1	TGTGCCATCAGTGAGTCTAGGGGGGGCGTAAGGGTGAACACTGAAGCTTTCTTT	CAISESRGGVRVNTEAFF
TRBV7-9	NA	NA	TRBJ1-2	TGTGCCAGCAGCTTCGCCGGGGTAGTCTATGGCTACACCTTC	CASSFAGVVYGYTF
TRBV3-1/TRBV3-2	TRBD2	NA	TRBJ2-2	TGTGCCAGCAGCCAACAGTCCGGACTAGCCGCCGGGGAGCTGTTTTTT	CASSQQSGLAAGELFF
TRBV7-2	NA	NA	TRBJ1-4	TGTGCCAGCAGCTACAGGGCCACTAATGAAAAACTGTTTTTT	CASSYRATNEKLFF
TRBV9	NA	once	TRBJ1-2	TGTGCCAGCAGCGTAGCTGCGGCCAGTACCGATTATGGCTACACCTTC	CASSVAAASTDYGYTF
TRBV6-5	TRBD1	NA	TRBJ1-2	TGTGCCAGCAGTAGACAGGGGGCCTTCTATGGCTACACCTTC	CASSRQGAFYGYTF
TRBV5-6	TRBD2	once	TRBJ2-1	TGTGCCAGCGGCCAAAGCGGGAGGGCCCTCGGTAATGAGCAGTTCTTC	CASGQSGRALGNEQFF
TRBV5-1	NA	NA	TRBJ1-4	TGCGCCAGCAGCTTGGAGCTCGGGGTAAAACTGTTTTTT	CASSLELGVKLFF
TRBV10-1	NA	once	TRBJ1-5	TGCGCCAGCAGTTGGGGGCGAAGACATCAGCCCCAGCATTTT	CASSWGRRHQPQHF
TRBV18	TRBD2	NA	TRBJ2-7	TGTGCCAGCTCACCACCGAACCGGGGGGCCTACGAGCAGTACTTC	CASSPPNRGAYEQYF
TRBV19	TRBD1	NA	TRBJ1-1	TGTGCCAGTAGTATAGAGGGGACAGGGTCCCTTCAACATGAAGCTTTCTTT	CASSIEGTGSLQHEAFF
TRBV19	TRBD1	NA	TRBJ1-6	TGTGCCAGTAGTATGGGACAGGGTAGTTCACCCCTCCACTTT	CASSMGQGSSPLHF
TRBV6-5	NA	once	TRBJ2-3	TGTGCCAGCACCCCTCTGGGGGCTAGATCAGATACGCAGTATTTT	CASTPLGARSDTQYF
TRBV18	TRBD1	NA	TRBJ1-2	TGTGCCAGCTCACCACCTAGCGGACAGGGGGATTATGGCTACACCTTC	CASSPPSGQGDYGYTF
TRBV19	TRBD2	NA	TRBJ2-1	TGTGCCAGTAGTATCCCCCAGACTAGCCGCGCTCAGTTCTTC	CASSIPQTSRAQFF
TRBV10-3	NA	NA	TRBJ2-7	TGTGCCATCAGCCCGGGAAGCTACGAGCAGTACTTC	CAISPGSYEQYF
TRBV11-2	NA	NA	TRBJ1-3	TGTGCCAGCAGCTGGTGGCGGGGGCAAGGAAACACCATATATTTT	CASSWWRGQGNTIYF
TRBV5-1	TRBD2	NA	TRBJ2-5	TGCGCCAGCAGAGATAGCGGGAGTGAGACCCAGTACTTC	CASRDSGSETQYF
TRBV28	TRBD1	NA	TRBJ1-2	TGTGCCAGCAGCCCCGGGACAGGGGGTTATGGCTACACCTTC	CASSPGTGGYGYTF
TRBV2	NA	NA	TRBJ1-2	TGTGCCAGCAGTGCTACTCCGGAGTGGGGCTACACCTTC	CASSATPEWGYTF
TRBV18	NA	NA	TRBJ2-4	TGTGCCAGCTCACCCCCGAATCAGGGGATAGCCAAAAACATTCAGTACTTC	CASSPPNQGIAKNIQYF
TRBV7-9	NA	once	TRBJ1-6	TGTGCCAGCAGCAAAGACTCGAATAATTCACCCCTCCACTTT	CASSKDSNNSPLHF
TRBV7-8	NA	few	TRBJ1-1	TGTGCCAGCACCCCCCGTCCCCAGATGAACACTGAAGCTTTCTTT	CASTPRPQMNTEAFF
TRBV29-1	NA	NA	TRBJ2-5	TGCAGCGTTGACAACCTTGGGGCGGGGACCCAAGAGACCCAGTACTTC	CSVDNLGAGTQETQYF
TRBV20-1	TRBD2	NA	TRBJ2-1	TGCAGTGCTAGTTTCCTGCCGGGTGTGAGCGGGGGGTACAATGAGCAGTTCTTC	CSASFLPGVSGGYNEQFF
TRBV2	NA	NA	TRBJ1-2	TGTGCCAGCTGTCCCGGCGGGGGCATCTATGGCTACACCTTC	CASCPGGGIYGYTF
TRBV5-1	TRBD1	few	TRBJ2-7	TGCGCCAGCAGCTTTAACAGGGGGCCTAACGAGCAGTACTTC	CASSFNRGPNEQYF
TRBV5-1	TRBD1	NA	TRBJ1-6	TGCGCCAGCAGCGCGACAGGGAATTCACCCCTCCACTTT	CASSATGNSPLHF
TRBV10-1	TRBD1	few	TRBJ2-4	TGCGCCAGAGGACAGGGGGCAAACATTCAGTACTTC	CARGQGANIQYF
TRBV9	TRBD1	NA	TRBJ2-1	TGTGCCAGCAGCGGAGAGGGGGCCCTACCTTACAATGAGCAGTTCTTC	CASSGEGALPYNEQFF
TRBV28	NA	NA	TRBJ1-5	TGTGCCAGCAGTCAAACGCGATCGGGGCAGCCCCAGCATTTT	CASSQTRSGQPQHF
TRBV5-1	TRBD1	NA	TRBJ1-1	TGCGCCAGCCGTATTGACAGGGTCGCAGCTTTCTTT	CASRIDRVAAFF
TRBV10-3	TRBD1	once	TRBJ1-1	TGTGCCATCAGTCAGGGGGACAGGAATCCAACTGAAGCTTTCTTT	CAISQGDRNPTEAFF
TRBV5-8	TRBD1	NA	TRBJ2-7	TGTGCCAGCAGCAGGGGACAGGGTGGTGAGCAGTACTTC	CASSRGQGGEQYF
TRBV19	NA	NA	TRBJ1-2	TGTGCCAGTAACGCTGGAGGTGGTGGCTACACCTTC	CASNAGGGGYTF
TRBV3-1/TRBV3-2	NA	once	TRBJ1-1	TGTGCCAGCAGCCACAGGGCGAACACTGAAGCTTTCTTT	CASSHRANTEAFF